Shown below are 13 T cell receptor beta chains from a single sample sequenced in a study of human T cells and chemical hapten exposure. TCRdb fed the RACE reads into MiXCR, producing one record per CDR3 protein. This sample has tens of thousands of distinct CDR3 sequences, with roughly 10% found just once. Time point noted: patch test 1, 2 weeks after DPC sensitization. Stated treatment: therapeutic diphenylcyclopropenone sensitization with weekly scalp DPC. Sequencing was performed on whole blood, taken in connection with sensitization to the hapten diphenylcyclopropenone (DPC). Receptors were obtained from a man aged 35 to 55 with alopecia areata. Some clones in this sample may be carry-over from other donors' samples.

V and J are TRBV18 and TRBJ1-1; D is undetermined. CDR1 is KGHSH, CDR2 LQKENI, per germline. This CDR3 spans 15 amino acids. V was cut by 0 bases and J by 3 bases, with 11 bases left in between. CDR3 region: CASSPPGFTYTEAFF. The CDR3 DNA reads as TGTGCCAGCTCACCACCGGGGTTTACGTACACTGAAGCTTTCTTT.

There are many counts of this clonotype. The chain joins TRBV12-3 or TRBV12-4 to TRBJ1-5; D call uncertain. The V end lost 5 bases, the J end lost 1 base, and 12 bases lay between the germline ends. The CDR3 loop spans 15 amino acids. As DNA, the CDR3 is TGTGCCAGCAGTCCCAATACCGGGAGCAATCAGCCCCAGCATTTT. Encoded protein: CASSPNTGSNQPQHF.

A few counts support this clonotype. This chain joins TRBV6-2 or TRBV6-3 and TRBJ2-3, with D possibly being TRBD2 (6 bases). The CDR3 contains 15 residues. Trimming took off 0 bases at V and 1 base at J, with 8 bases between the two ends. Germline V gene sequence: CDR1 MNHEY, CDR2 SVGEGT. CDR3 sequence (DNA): TGTGCCAGCAGTTACTCGAGGGAGGGCACAGATACGCAGTATTTT. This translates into CASSYSREGTDTQYF.

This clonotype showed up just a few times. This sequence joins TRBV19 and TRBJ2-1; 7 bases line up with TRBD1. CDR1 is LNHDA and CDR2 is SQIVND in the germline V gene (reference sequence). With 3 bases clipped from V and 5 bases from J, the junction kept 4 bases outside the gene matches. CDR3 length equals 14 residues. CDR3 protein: CASSIGTENNEQFF. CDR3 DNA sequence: TGTGCCAGTAGTATCGGGACAGAGAACAATGAGCAGTTCTTC.

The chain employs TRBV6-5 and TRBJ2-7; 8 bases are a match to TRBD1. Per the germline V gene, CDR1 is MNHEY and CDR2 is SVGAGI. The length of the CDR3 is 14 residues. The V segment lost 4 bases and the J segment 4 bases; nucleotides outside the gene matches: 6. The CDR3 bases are TGTGCCAGCAGTTGGAACGACAGGGGTTACGAGCAGTACTTC. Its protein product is CASSWNDRGYEQYF.

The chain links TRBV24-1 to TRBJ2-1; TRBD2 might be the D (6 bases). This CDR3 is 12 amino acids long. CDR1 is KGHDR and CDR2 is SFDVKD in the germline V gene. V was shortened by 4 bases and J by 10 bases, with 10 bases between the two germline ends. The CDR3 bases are TGTGCCACCAGTGACCAAGGGAGGGAGCAGTTCTTC. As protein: CATSDQGREQFF.

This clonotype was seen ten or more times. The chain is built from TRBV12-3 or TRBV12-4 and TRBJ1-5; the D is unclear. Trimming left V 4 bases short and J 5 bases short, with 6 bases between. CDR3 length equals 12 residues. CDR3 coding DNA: TGTGCCAGCAGTTCCAGTGATCAGCCCCAGCATTTT. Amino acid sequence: CASSSSDQPQHF.

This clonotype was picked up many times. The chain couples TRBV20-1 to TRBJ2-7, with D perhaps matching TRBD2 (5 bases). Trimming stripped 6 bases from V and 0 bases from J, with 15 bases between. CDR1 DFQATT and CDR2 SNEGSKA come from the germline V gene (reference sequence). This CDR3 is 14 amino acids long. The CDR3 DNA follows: TGCAGTGCCCCGCCGGAAGGGAGCTCCTACGAGCAGTACTTC. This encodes CSAPPEGSSYEQYF.

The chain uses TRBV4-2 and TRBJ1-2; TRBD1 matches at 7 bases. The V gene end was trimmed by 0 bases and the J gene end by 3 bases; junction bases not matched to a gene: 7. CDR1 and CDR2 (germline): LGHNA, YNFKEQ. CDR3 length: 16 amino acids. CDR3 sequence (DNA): TGTGCCAGCAGCCAAGATCGACAGGGTGACGACTATGGCTACACCTTC. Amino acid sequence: CASSQDRQGDDYGYTF.

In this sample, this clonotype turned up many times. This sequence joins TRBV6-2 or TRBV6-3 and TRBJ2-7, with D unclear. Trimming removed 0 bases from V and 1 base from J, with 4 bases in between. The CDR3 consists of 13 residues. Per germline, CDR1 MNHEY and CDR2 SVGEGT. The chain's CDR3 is CASSYSESYEQYF. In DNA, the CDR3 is TGTGCCAGCAGTTACTCGGAGTCCTACGAGCAGTACTTC.

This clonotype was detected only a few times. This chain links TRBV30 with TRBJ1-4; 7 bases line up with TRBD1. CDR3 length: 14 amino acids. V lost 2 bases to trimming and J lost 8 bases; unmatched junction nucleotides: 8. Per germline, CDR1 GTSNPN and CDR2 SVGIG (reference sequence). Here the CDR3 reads CAWSTRQGEEKLFF. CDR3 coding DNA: TGTGCCTGGAGTACCCGACAGGGTGAGGAAAAACTGTTTTTT. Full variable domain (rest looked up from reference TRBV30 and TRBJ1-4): SQTIHQWPATLVQPVGSPLSLECTVEGTSNPNLYWYRQAAGRGLQLLFYSVGIGQISSEVPQNLSASRPQDRQFILSSKKLLLSDSGFYLCAWSTRQGEEKLFFGSGTQLSVL.

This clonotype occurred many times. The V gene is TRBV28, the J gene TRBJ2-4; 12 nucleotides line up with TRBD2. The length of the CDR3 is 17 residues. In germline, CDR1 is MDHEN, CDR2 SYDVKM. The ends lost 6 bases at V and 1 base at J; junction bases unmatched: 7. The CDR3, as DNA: TGTGCCAGCAGCACGGGACTAGCGGGTTTGGCCAAAAACATTCAGTACTTC. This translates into CASSTGLAGLAKNIQYF.

This CDR3 is CASSLTDLADTQYF. DNA for the CDR3: TGTGCCAGCAGCTTAACCGACTTAGCGGATACGCAGTATTTT. This rearrangement joins TRBV7-9 to TRBJ2-3; D might be TRBD2 (5 bases). The germline V gene has CDR1 SEHNR and CDR2 FQNEAQ (reference sequence). The CDR3 has 14 residues. The germline V and J ends were trimmed by 2 bases and 6 bases, with 12 bases remaining between them.